These 20 T cell receptor beta chains were all obtained from the same sample, sequenced in a study of T cells in Graves' hyperthyroidism and ophthalmopathy. RNA transcripts gave rise to amplified TCR beta CDR3 regions. HTBI primers were the set used in a first-round RT-PCR of the TCR CDR3. TCRdb called the multiplex PCR reads again in MiXCR, with one record for every CDR3 protein. The sample contains roughly 160,000 distinct CDR3 sequences, 9.4% of which appear only once. Input material: blood. Receptors originate from a woman aged 18-35 years with Graves' hyperthyroidism that later progressed to Graves' ophthalmopathy.

This clonotype was counted ten times or more. The V and J genes are TRBV6-1 and TRBJ2-1; TRBD2 matches at 12 bases. The CDR3 contains 15 residues. The ends lost 6 bases at V and 9 bases at J; junction bases unmatched: 9. Germline V gives CDR1 MNHNS, CDR2 SASEGT. The CDR3, as DNA: TGTGCCAGCAGGAAAACTAGCGGGGGGTCCGTTGAGCAGTTCTTC. Its translation is CASRKTSGGSVEQFF.

This clonotype was found many times. This rearrangement joins TRBV7-2 to TRBJ2-7; D is possibly TRBD1 or TRBD2 (5 bases each). The CDR3 has 14 residues. V dropped 1 base and J dropped 3 bases, with 10 bases sitting between them. Germline CDR1 reads SGHTA; CDR2 reads FQGNSA. The CDR3 nucleotides read TGTGCCAGCAGCTTAGGGGGACGGGTCTACGAGCAGTACTTC. Its protein product is CASSLGGRVYEQYF. Drawing the rest from reference TRBV7-2 and TRBJ2-7, the complete variable domain is GAGVSQSPSNKVTEKGKDVELRCDPISGHTALYWYRQSLGQGLEFLIYFQGNSAPDKSGLPSDRFSAERTGGSVSTLTIQRTQQEDSAVYLCASSLGGRVYEQYFGPGTRLTVT.

This clonotype occurred many times. This chain connects TRBV27 to TRBJ2-1; D is undetermined. The V end lost 3 bases, the J end lost 5 bases, and 8 bases lay between the germline ends. CDR1 is MNHEY and CDR2 is SMNVEV in the germline V gene (reference sequence). The CDR3 is made up of 13 amino acids. The CDR3 nucleotides are TGTGCCAGCAGTTTTAACAGAAACAATGAGCAGTTCTTC. It yields the protein CASSFNRNNEQFF.

The genes are TRBV4-2 and TRBJ1-6, with 8 bases identical to TRBD1. The CDR3 is 18 amino acids. Germline loops: CDR1 LGHNA, CDR2 YNFKEQ. With 0 bases clipped from V and 8 bases from J, the junction kept 12 bases outside the gene matches. The CDR3 sequence: CASSQEGQGAPSDSPLHF. The DNA for the CDR3 is TGTGCCAGCAGCCAAGAAGGGCAGGGGGCCCCCAGTGATTCACCCCTCCACTTT.

There are a few counts of this clonotype. The junction and the germline gene differ at one end; a read error may be behind it. This sequence joins TRBV6-1 and TRBJ2-1; D possibly corresponds to TRBD2 (6 bases). Germline V CDR1 and CDR2: MNHNS, SASEGT. The CDR3 contains 15 residues. In DNA, the CDR3 is TGTGCCAGCAAGACCCTAGCGCGTTCCTACAATGTGCAGTTCTTC. Residues: CASKTLARSYNVQFF.

This clonotype was recorded many times. The V call is TRBV7-9, the J call TRBJ2-5, with no clear D. There are 17 residues in the CDR3. V was shortened by 3 bases and J by 0 bases, with 17 bases between the two germline ends. Germline-derived CDR1 and CDR2 are SEHNR and FQNEAQ (reference sequence). The CDR3 DNA sequence: TGTGCCAGCAGCTTTCTCCGGCAGGCCTCGTACCAAGAGACCCAGTACTTC. This translates into CASSFLRQASYQETQYF. Full variable domain (rest looked up from reference TRBV7-9 and TRBJ2-5): DTGVSQNPRHKITKRGQNVTFRCDPISEHNRLYWYRQTLGQGPEFLTYFQNEAQLEKSRLLSDRFSAERPKGSFSTLEIQRTEQGDSAMYLCASSFLRQASYQETQYFGPGTRLLVL.

There are a few counts of this clonotype. At one boundary the junction diverges from the germline segment, which might be a read error. The chain employs TRBV7-7 and TRBJ2-2; weak D call: TRBD2 (6 bases). Germline loops: CDR1 SSHAT, CDR2 FNYEAQ (reference sequence). The CDR3 sequence is 13 residues long. CDR3 in DNA: TGTGCTAGCAGGGACTGGAACACCGGGGAGCTGTTTTTT. It specifies CASRDWNTGELFF.

The table lists this clonotype with a few counts. V gene TRBV4-1 combines with J gene TRBJ1-4; weak D call: TRBD1 (5 bases). This CDR3 is built from 16 residues. CDR1 is MGHRA, CDR2 YSYEKL, per germline. V lost 2 bases to trimming and J lost 4 bases, with 14 bases between them. The CDR3 region is CASSQTGTYDNEKLFF. In nucleotides, the CDR3 is TGCGCCAGCAGCCAAACCGGGACGTACGATAATGAAAAACTGTTTTTT.

This clonotype was recorded at least ten times. V gene TRBV7-3 combines with J gene TRBJ2-3, with a possible D match to TRBD2 (5 bases). CDR3 size: 14 residues. Germline assignment: CDR1 SGHTA and CDR2 FQGTGA. V was clipped by 2 bases and J by 6 bases, with 12 bases between them. CDR3 loop: CASSLGSSEDTQYF. The CDR3 DNA follows: TGTGCCAGCAGCTTAGGGAGTAGTGAGGATACGCAGTATTTT.

This clonotype was seen a handful of times. This chain joins TRBV18 and TRBJ2-6; TRBD1 matches 10 bases. Germline V gene data show CDR1 as KGHSH and CDR2 as LQKENI. Germline trimming cut 2 bases from V and 0 bases from J; bases unmatched to any gene: 7. CDR3 length: 19 amino acids. In nucleotides, the CDR3 is TGTGCCAGCTCACCAACTCGGGACAGGGGAACCTCTGGGGCCAACGTCCTGACTTTC. It specifies CASSPTRDRGTSGANVLTF.

This clonotype was counted ten times or more. The chain carries TRBV10-3 and TRBJ2-3; TRBD2 agrees at 7 bases. Germline V CDR1 and CDR2: ENHRY, SYGVKD. Trimming removed 5 bases from V and 1 base from J; junction bases left unmatched: 3. This CDR3 contains 14 residues. The CDR3 here is CAISLGGGTDTQYF. CDR3 nucleotides: TGTGCCATCAGTTTGGGAGGGGGCACAGATACGCAGTATTTT.

This clonotype showed up many times. V usage is TRBV7-9 and J usage is TRBJ2-5; no reliable D call. The CDR3 sequence is 12 residues long. The V and J ends lost 5 bases and 5 bases respectively, with 9 bases between them. Germline loops: CDR1 SEHNR, CDR2 FQNEAQ (reference sequence). DNA for the CDR3: TGTGCCAGCAGCCCGTATGCGGAGACCCAGTACTTC. Its translation is CASSPYAETQYF.

This clonotype has at least ten counts. The rearrangement joins TRBV20-1 to TRBJ2-3, with 10 bases identical to TRBD2. CDR1 is DFQATT, CDR2 SNEGSKA, per germline (reference sequence). J was trimmed by 2 bases and V by 2 bases; bases with no gene match: 10. The CDR3 consists of 17 residues. CDR3 DNA: TGCAGTGCTAGATCCCCATCTAGCGGGAGTTCCACAGATACGCAGTATTTT. It translates to CSARSPSSGSSTDTQYF.

Ten or more counts support this clonotype. The chain employs TRBV18 and TRBJ1-2; D remains ambiguous. From germline, CDR1 is KGHSH and CDR2 LQKENI. V lost 6 bases to trimming and J lost 4 bases, with 12 bases between them. The CDR3 runs to 13 residues. The CDR3, as DNA: TGTGCCAGCTCCCCAACACGACTCTATGGCTACACCTTC. Translating gives CASSPTRLYGYTF.

This clonotype was seen ten or more times. The chain has TRBV5-4 and TRBJ2-7; 7 positions agree with TRBD1. Trimming at V came to 6 bases and at J to 2 bases, leaving 8 bases not matched to a gene. Germline V lookup: CDR1 SGHNT, CDR2 YYREEE (reference sequence). The CDR3 contains 14 residues. The CDR3 DNA follows: TGTGCCAGCAACAGACAGGGAAACCCCTACGAGCAGTACTTC. This translates into CASNRQGNPYEQYF.

This clonotype has only a few counts. The chain carries TRBV18 and TRBJ1-4; perhaps TRBD1 as D (6 bases). Trimming took 0 bases from V and 9 from J, leaving 8 bases between them. The CDR3 has 13 amino acids. The germline gives CDR1 KGHSH, CDR2 LQKENI. The CDR3 DNA reads as TGTGCCAGCTCACCACCTGGGGGCCAAAAACTGTTTTTT. This gives the protein CASSPPGGQKLFF.

The V call is TRBV7-9, the J call TRBJ2-2; no definite D call. The CDR3 totals 14 residues. The V gene's germline CDR1 is SEHNR and CDR2 FQNEAQ (reference sequence). V was clipped by 2 bases and J by 6 bases, with 10 bases between them. In DNA, the CDR3 is TGTGCCAGCAGCTTATCAGTAGAATCCGGGGAGCTGTTTTTT. It yields the protein CASSLSVESGELFF.

This clonotype was counted at least ten times. V is TRBV5-1 and J is TRBJ2-7; D perhaps matches TRBD2 (5 bases). CDR1 SGHRS and CDR2 YFSETQ come from the germline V gene. V lost 1 base, J lost 3 bases, and 14 bases lay in between. CDR3 length: 15 residues. CDR3 residues: CASSLTVGENYEQYF. CDR3 bases: TGCGCCAGCAGCTTGACGGTGGGAGAGAACTACGAGCAGTACTTC. The entire variable domain, with the rest obtained from reference TRBV5-1 and TRBJ2-7, is as follows: KAGVTQTPRYLIKTRGQQVTLSCSPISGHRSVSWYQQTPGQGLQFLFEYFSETQRNKGNFPGRFSGRQFSNSRSEMNVSTLELGDSALYLCASSLTVGENYEQYFGPGTRLTVT.

As to this clonotype: A read error may explain this, as a much larger clone is one base away. This sequence joins TRBV14 and TRBJ1-1; D is perhaps TRBD1 (5 bases). Germline loops: CDR1 SGHDN, CDR2 FVKESK. The CDR3 has 14 amino acids. V was trimmed by 2 bases and J by 4 bases, leaving 11 bases between them. This CDR3 is CASSQFKGSTEAFF. CDR3 sequence (DNA): TGTGCCAGCAGCCAATTCAAGGGGAGCACTGAAGCTTTCTTT.

This clonotype was counted at least ten times. V is TRBV29-1 and J is TRBJ1-3; the D gene is possibly TRBD1 (5 bases). The V gene lost 6 bases and the J gene lost 0 bases, with 12 bases spanning the gap. Germline CDR1 reads SQVTM; CDR2 reads ANQGSEA. CDR3 length: 14 residues. The CDR3 is CSVTQGVSGNTIYF. The CDR3 region has the DNA TGCAGCGTGACCCAGGGAGTCTCTGGAAACACCATATATTTT.